The rows below give T cell receptor beta chains drawn from one sample of a study of CD8+CD57+ T cells in acquired aplastic anemia. TCRdb reprocessed the reads via MiXCR and lists one record per CDR3 protein. In the table there are about 210,000 distinct CDR3 sequences, roughly 55% of which are singletons. The sequencing input was sorted CD4+, CD8+, or CD8+CD57+ T cells (not recorded which) from PBMCs. The receptor source for this set is a human donor in good health. CDR3s include the opening cysteine and the closing phenylalanine or tryptophan.

J: TRBJ2-7; V: TRBV4-3; CDR3: CASSTTGGGIYEQYF
J: TRBJ2-7; V: TRBV19; CDR3: CASLATGFAYEQYF
J: TRBJ2-7; V: TRBV6-5; CDR3: CASANRRAWGDEQYF
J: TRBJ2-7; V: TRBV7-8; CDR3: CASSLDVGTSGRFGYEQYF
J: TRBJ1-6; V: TRBV7-9; CDR3: CASSTGQGGRNSPLHF
J: TRBJ1-2; V: TRBV2; CDR3: CAREGDRVANYGYTF
J: TRBJ1-1; V: TRBV5-6; CDR3: CASSYQPVVNTEASF
J: TRBJ1-3; V: TRBV2; CDR3: CASSEEFLSSGNTIYF
J: TRBJ2-2; V: TRBV7-6; CDR3: CASSLNQELFF
J: TRBJ2-4; V: TRBV10-3; CDR3: CAIGEGWDIQYF
J: TRBJ2-7; V: TRBV4-3; CDR3: CASSPAGTGAEQYF
J: TRBJ2-1; V: TRBV10-3; CDR3: CAISGASGGALFSYNEQFF